This TCR beta chain appears in the sequencing data of a study of CD8 T cells in ankylosing spondylitis. Study-wide results and caveats: Reported data indicate significant enrichment of disease-linked clones within matched ankylosing spondylitis synovial fluid. Some motif variants had been reported before (in reactive arthritis synovial fluid and blood). What seemed typical of ankylosing spondylitis blood was a TCR beta motif built from under 10 highly homologous variants.

At least ten counts were recorded for this clonotype. Its antigen is not known. Germline CDR1 and CDR2: KGHDR and SFDVKD. Trimming took 9 bases from V and 0 from J, leaving 10 bases between them. This CDR3 region has 13 residues. Researchers built TCR beta libraries using quantitative 5'-RACE with molecular barcodes. TCRdb independently ran MiXCR on the 5' RACE reads; one entry per CDR3 protein. The repertoire holds roughly 490,000 distinct CDR3 sequences, with approximately 5.3% as singletons. This receptor was taken from a male donor with ankylosing spondylitis. Sequenced: blood, either unsorted or a sorted T cell fraction (not recorded which). The chain uses TRBV24-1 and TRBJ1-1, with unresolved D. CDR3 nucleotide sequence: TGTGCCACCCAATTGACGGTGAACACTGAAGCTTTCTTT. Translating gives CATQLTVNTEAFF.